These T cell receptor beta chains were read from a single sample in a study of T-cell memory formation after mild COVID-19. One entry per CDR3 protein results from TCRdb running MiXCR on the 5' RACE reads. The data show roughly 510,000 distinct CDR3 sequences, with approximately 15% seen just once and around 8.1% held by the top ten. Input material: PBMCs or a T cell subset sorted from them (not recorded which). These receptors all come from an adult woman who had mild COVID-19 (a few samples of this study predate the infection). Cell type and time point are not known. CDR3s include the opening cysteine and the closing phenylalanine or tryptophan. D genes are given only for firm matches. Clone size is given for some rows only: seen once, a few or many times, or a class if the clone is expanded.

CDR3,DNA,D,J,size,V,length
CASSAGTSGREEQYF,TGTGCCAGCAGCGCCGGGACTAGCGGGCGGGAAGAGCAGTACTTC,TRBD2,TRBJ2-7,few,TRBV5-8,15
CASSGSSNQPQHF,TGTGCCAGCAGTGGGTCTAGCAATCAGCCCCAGCATTTT,.,TRBJ1-5,.,TRBV12-3/TRBV12-4,13
CASSSKTGTGSYGYTF,TGTGCCAGCAGTTCCAAGACAGGGACGGGGTCCTATGGCTACACCTTC,TRBD1,TRBJ1-2,.,TRBV12-3/TRBV12-4,16
CASSSQGFDSYNEQFF,TGTGCCAGCAGCTCACAGGGGTTTGACTCCTACAATGAGCAGTTCTTC,TRBD1,TRBJ2-1,.,TRBV7-8,16
CASSPFQGGLSGANVLTF,TGTGCCAGCTCACCATTCCAGGGGGGACTCTCTGGGGCCAACGTCCTGACTTTC,.,TRBJ2-6,few,TRBV18,18
CSAPGQGYYGYTF,TGCAGTGCTCCCGGACAGGGGTACTATGGCTACACCTTC,TRBD1,TRBJ1-2,.,TRBV20-1,13
CASSPKSTSTGELFF,TGTGCCAGCAGTCCCAAATCCACAAGCACCGGGGAGCTGTTTTTT,.,TRBJ2-2,.,TRBV12-3/TRBV12-4,15
CASSSSRVTGELFF,TGTGCCAGCAGCTCGTCACGGGTAACCGGGGAGCTGTTTTTT,.,TRBJ2-2,.,TRBV7-8,14
CASSLEALGRAFF,TGTGCCAGCAGCTTAGAAGCTCTCGGACGAGCTTTCTTT,.,TRBJ1-1,few,TRBV7-6,13
CASSLGLSPNYGYTF,TGTGCCAGCAGTTTAGGCCTCTCCCCTAACTATGGCTACACCTTC,.,TRBJ1-2,.,TRBV12-3/TRBV12-4,15
CASSPRLAGAQYF,TGTGCCAGCAGCCCCCGACTAGCGGGAGCCCAGTACTTC,TRBD2,TRBJ2-7,many,TRBV7-2,13
CASTWDRGTDTQYF,TGTGCCAGTACTTGGGACAGAGGCACAGATACGCAGTATTTT,TRBD1,TRBJ2-3,.,TRBV2,14
CASSKESGQINTEAFF,TGCGCCAGCAGCAAGGAGTCGGGACAGATCAACACTGAAGCTTTCTTT,TRBD1,TRBJ1-1,.,TRBV5-1,16
CASSLAWAGPGQETQYF,TGTGCCAGCAGCTTGGCCTGGGCGGGGCCGGGGCAAGAGACCCAGTACTTC,.,TRBJ2-5,.,TRBV5-6,17
CASSEPTGSETQYF,TGCGCCAGCAGCGAACCGACCGGGTCGGAGACCCAGTACTTC,.,TRBJ2-5,.,TRBV5-1,14
CASHGPGQNYGYTF,TGTGCCAGCCACGGACCGGGACAGAACTATGGCTACACCTTC,TRBD1,TRBJ1-2,.,TRBV7-9,14
CASSPWASGAPTDTQYF,TGTGCCAGCAGCCCTTGGGCTAGCGGGGCACCGACAGATACGCAGTATTTT,TRBD2,TRBJ2-3,.,TRBV14,17
CASSQDYSGVYNSPLHF,TGTGCCAGCAGCCAAGATTATTCAGGGGTGTATAATTCACCCCTCCACTTT,.,TRBJ1-6,few,TRBV14,17
CASSQAGTSTYEQYF,TGTGCCAGCAGCCAAGCGGGAACTAGCACCTACGAGCAGTACTTC,.,TRBJ2-7,few,TRBV4-2,15
CASSLGGTRDYGYTF,TGCGCCAGCAGCTTGGGGGGTACCCGCGACTATGGCTACACCTTC,.,TRBJ1-2,.,TRBV5-1,15
CASTGTSGGPYNEQFF,TGTGCCAGCACCGGGACTAGCGGGGGGCCCTACAATGAGCAGTTCTTC,TRBD2,TRBJ2-1,.,TRBV3-1,16
CASSARQGVGSYNEQFF,TGTGCCAGCAGCGCCAGACAGGGGGTTGGCTCCTACAATGAGCAGTTCTTC,TRBD1,TRBJ2-1,.,TRBV9,17
CASRPGRQYGYTF,TGTGCCAGCAGGCCAGGACGGCAGTATGGCTACACCTTC,.,TRBJ1-2,few,TRBV6-5,13
CASSQDRVGAAGELFF,TGTGCCAGCTCACAGGACAGGGTTGGAGCAGCCGGGGAGCTGTTTTTT,TRBD1,TRBJ2-2,.,TRBV18,16
CASSLNTVGNTEAFF,TGTGCCAGCAGCTTAAATACAGTGGGTAACACTGAAGCTTTCTTT,.,TRBJ1-1,few,TRBV7-6,15
CASSSFSLPYEQYF,TGTGCCAGCAGCTCCTTTAGTCTTCCCTACGAGCAGTACTTC,.,TRBJ2-7,.,TRBV7-2,14
CASSPVSMGRDTEAFF,TGTGCCAGCAGCCCAGTCTCGATGGGGAGGGACACTGAAGCTTTCTTT,.,TRBJ1-1,few,TRBV11-2,16
CASSPSRTGGYRNNQPQHF,TGCGCCAGCAGTCCTTCAAGGACAGGGGGATATAGAAACAATCAGCCCCAGCATTTT,TRBD1,TRBJ1-5,few,TRBV23-1,19
CASSLVTRVVSSNQPQHF,TGTGCCAGCAGTTTAGTTACCCGAGTAGTAAGTAGCAATCAGCCCCAGCATTTT,.,TRBJ1-5,.,TRBV28,18
CASIQDSWEDTQYF,TGTGCCAGCATCCAAGACTCGTGGGAAGATACGCAGTATTTT,.,TRBJ2-3,.,TRBV3-1,14
CATSRVPDSYNEQFF,TGTGCCACCAGCAGAGTCCCAGACTCCTACAATGAGCAGTTCTTC,.,TRBJ2-1,.,TRBV15,15
CSARDLNVVGNYGYTF,TGCAGTGCTAGAGATCTTAACGTTGTGGGTAACTATGGCTACACCTTC,.,TRBJ1-2,.,TRBV20-1,16
CSAIDRTGYLDGYTF,TGCAGTGCAATTGACCGGACAGGGTATTTGGACGGCTACACCTTC,TRBD1,TRBJ1-2,.,TRBV20-1,15
CASSYTLAGGTSPYEQYF,TGTGCCAGCAGTTATACGCTAGCGGGAGGGACTTCTCCCTACGAGCAGTACTTC,TRBD2,TRBJ2-7,.,TRBV6-2/TRBV6-3,18
CASSLTSLREGETQYF,TGCGCCAGCAGCTTGACTAGCCTCAGAGAGGGGGAGACCCAGTACTTC,.,TRBJ2-5,many,TRBV5-1,16
CASGEDRGDNEQFF,TGTGCTAGTGGTGAGGACAGGGGTGATAATGAGCAGTTCTTC,TRBD1,TRBJ2-1,.,TRBV12-5,14
CASSYEETDEQYF,TGTGCCAGCAGTTACGAGGAGACCGACGAGCAGTACTTC,.,TRBJ2-7,many,TRBV6-6,13
CASSPAAGQYQETQYF,TGTGCCAGCTCACCAGCGGCAGGGCAGTACCAAGAGACCCAGTACTTC,.,TRBJ2-5,.,TRBV18,16
CASSPGLAGSYNEQFF,TGTGCCAGCAGCCCCGGACTAGCGGGGTCCTACAATGAGCAGTTCTTC,TRBD2,TRBJ2-1,many,TRBV7-9,16
CSPEGGRGTEAFF,TGCAGTCCTGAAGGGGGCCGAGGCACTGAAGCTTTCTTT,TRBD1,TRBJ1-1,.,TRBV20-1,13
CASSLAGLAENNEQFF,TGCGCCAGCAGCTTGGCGGGACTAGCGGAAAACAATGAGCAGTTCTTC,TRBD2,TRBJ2-1,.,TRBV5-1,16
CASSLQGRANYGYTF,TGTGCCAGCAGTTTACAGGGGCGCGCTAACTATGGCTACACCTTC,TRBD1,TRBJ1-2,few,TRBV6-5,15
CASSSGRGREYF,TGTGCCAGCAGCTCGGGCCGGGGTAGGGAGTACTTC,.,TRBJ2-7,.,TRBV7-9,12
CASSLMGTGSYEQYF,TGTGCCAGCAGCTTAATGGGGACAGGGTCCTACGAGCAGTACTTC,TRBD1,TRBJ2-7,.,TRBV7-6,15
CASTGTGQGKRNEQFF,TGTGCCAGCACCGGGACGGGACAGGGAAAAAGGAATGAGCAGTTCTTC,TRBD1,TRBJ2-1,.,TRBV6-2/TRBV6-3,16
CASQWASWDTEAFF,TGTGCCAGTCAGTGGGCATCCTGGGACACTGAAGCTTTCTTT,.,TRBJ1-1,.,TRBV19,14
CASSLGQGALNYGYTF,TGTGCCAGCAGCTTGGGGCAGGGGGCTCTCAACTATGGCTACACCTTC,TRBD1,TRBJ1-2,.,TRBV5-6,16
CASSQQGSVQPQHF,TGTGCCAGCAGCCAACAGGGGAGTGTTCAGCCCCAGCATTTT,.,TRBJ1-5,few,TRBV3-1,14
CASRLPGQGSTGELFF,TGTGCCAGCAGATTACCGGGACAGGGGTCCACCGGGGAGCTGTTTTTT,TRBD1,TRBJ2-2,.,TRBV27,16
CASEGQGLYDTAKNIQYF,TGTGCCAGCGAGGGACAGGGTTTGTATGATACCGCCAAAAACATTCAGTACTTC,TRBD1,TRBJ2-4,few,TRBV12-3/TRBV12-4,18
CASGVGGRGTDTQYF,TGTGCCAGCGGGGTAGGGGGCAGGGGCACAGATACGCAGTATTTT,TRBD1,TRBJ2-3,.,TRBV12-3/TRBV12-4,15
CASGQDLRVYGTDTQYF,TGCGCCAGCGGCCAAGATCTCAGGGTGTACGGCACAGATACGCAGTATTTT,.,TRBJ2-3,.,TRBV4-3,17
CASSLKGGAGTGELFF,TGTGCCAGCAGCTTGAAAGGGGGCGCAGGAACCGGGGAGCTGTTTTTT,TRBD1,TRBJ2-2,.,TRBV12-3/TRBV12-4,16
CASSQGRPEVPLHF,TGTGCCAGCAGCCAAGGGCGGCCCGAGGTCCCCCTCCACTTT,.,TRBJ1-6,few,TRBV3-1,14
CASSRGTTNYGYTF,TGCGCCAGCAGCAGAGGGACCACTAACTATGGCTACACCTTC,.,TRBJ1-2,many,TRBV4-1,14